This T cell receptor beta chain was documented in a study of neurological immune-mediated disorders (dated by TCRdb to between 2018 and 2020). General notes on the study: The study compared peripheral blood TCR-beta repertoires of HTLV-I-associated myelopathy (HAM/TSP) patients, multiple sclerosis patients and healthy controls using UMI-based sequencing. The cohort included approximately 68 subjects: roughly 15 with HAM/TSP, some 34 with multiple sclerosis, and 20 or so healthy controls. The roughly 110 TCR-beta libraries covered PBMC samples along with longitudinal samples, technical triplicates, and paired sorted CD4+ and CD8+ T-cell subsets. Overall study outcomes, separate from this receptor: TCR clonal expansion was highest in HAM/TSP patients and lowest in MS patients, with MS patients falling below even healthy controls. No identical CDR3 amino acid sequences were found to be shared among expanded clones across subjects, suggesting that TCR-beta repertoires were private in all groups.

Libraries from unsorted PBMCs were made from 2 million PBMCs kept in RNAlater at -80 degrees C until RNA extraction. Peripheral blood was subjected to Ficoll-Hypaque density gradient centrifugation to isolate PBMCs, which were then cryopreserved in liquid nitrogen. To synthesize cDNA, template-switch 5'RACE was performed with a primer carrying a 10-nucleotide random unique molecular identifier so that each TCR transcript was tagged. Every sequencing run yielded over 200 million TCR-beta sequences covering 15-18 subjects. The RNeasy kit was used to extract total RNA. The KAPA Real-time Library Amplification kit was used to amplify TCR-beta VDJ regions with primers targeting the TCR constant region and the 5'RACE anchor. Sample indexes and Illumina adaptors were added in a first PCR, and a second PCR then increased library yield. After Ampure bead purification, the TCR product of roughly 650 bp was size-selected on a 2% E-gel SizeSelection system. Library quality was checked on a Bioanalyzer, concentration was measured with Qubit, and libraries were quantified with the Kapa Library Quantification kit before pooling. Paired-end 2 x 150 bp sequencing of the libraries was performed on an Illumina HiSeq 2500. To increase sequence diversity, about 25-30% phiX was spiked into each library pool. Per the original workflow: Quality-filtered reads were processed with the UMI-based MiGEC pipeline, which removed over 75% of raw TCR sequences during error correction. IMGT germline references were used for aligning VDJ genes, and each clonotype was defined as a unique CDR3 amino acid sequence together with its V-J genes. VDJtools evaluated clonal expansion, Shannon diversity and CDR3 relatedness (CalcPairwiseDistances, ClusterSamples); CLCbio workbench built phylogenetic trees. A clone was classed as expanded if it had 8 or more unique UMIs, a cutoff based on coefficient-of-variation modelling across technical triplicates. TCRdb handled the public reads itself, with Q25 trimming in fastp and clone calling in MiXCR, and kept productive beta chains. Identical CDR3 proteins give one entry, which carries the most common genes and DNA. The V and J calls reflect TCRdb's pipeline rather than the authors' work. This sample holds about 20,000 distinct CDR3 sequences; under 35% were observed only once. 25% to 35% of the sample lies in the top ten.

Notes on this clonotype: Its antigen is currently not known. Nothing much larger sits one base from this clone, and base qualities are not available.

The clonotype comes from a man aged 50 to 60 with HTLV-1-associated myelopathy (HAM/TSP). Sequenced: PBMCs.

DNA sequence: TGTGCCAGTAGTATAGGCTACGAGCAGTACTTC. Its protein is CASSIGYEQYF. Here the chain combines TRBV19 and TRBJ2-7; confidence is insufficient to name the D gene. V sheds 1 base and J sheds 3 bases, leaving 1 base between their ends. From the cysteine through the phenylalanine, the CDR3 covers 11 amino acids. Only CDR3 DNA is held: 33 bases, read in frame from base 1. In the germline V gene (reference sequence), CDR1 corresponds to LNHDA and CDR2 to SQIVND.